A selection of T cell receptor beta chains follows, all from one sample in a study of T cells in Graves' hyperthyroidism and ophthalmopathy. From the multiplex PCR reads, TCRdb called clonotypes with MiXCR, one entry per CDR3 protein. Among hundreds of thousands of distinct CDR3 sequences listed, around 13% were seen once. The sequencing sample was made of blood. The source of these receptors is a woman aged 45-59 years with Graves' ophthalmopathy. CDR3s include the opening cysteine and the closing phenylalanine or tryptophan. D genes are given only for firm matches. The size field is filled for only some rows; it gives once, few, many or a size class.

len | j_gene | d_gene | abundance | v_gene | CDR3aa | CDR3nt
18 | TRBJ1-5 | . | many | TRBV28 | CASSLRSVLVWGNQPQHF | TGTGCCAGCAGTTTACGGTCCGTTTTGGTTTGGGGCAATCAGCCCCAGCATTTT
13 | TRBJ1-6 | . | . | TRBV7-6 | CASSFGSNSPLHF | TGTGCCAGCAGCTTTGGGTCCAATTCACCCCTCCACTTT
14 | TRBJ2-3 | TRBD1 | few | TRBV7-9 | CASRHTGGPDTQYF | TGTGCCAGCAGGCATACAGGGGGCCCAGATACGCAGTATTTT
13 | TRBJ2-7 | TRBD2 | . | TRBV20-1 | CSATGTSTYEQYF | TGCAGTGCCACCGGGACTAGCACCTACGAGCAGTACTTC
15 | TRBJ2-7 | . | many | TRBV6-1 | CASSSPYRSSYEQYF | TGTGCCAGCAGTTCCCCCTACCGCAGCTCCTACGAGCAGTACTTC
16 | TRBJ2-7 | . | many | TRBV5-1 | CASSLETGVWLYEQYF | TGCGCCAGCAGCTTGGAGACAGGTGTATGGCTCTACGAGCAGTACTTC
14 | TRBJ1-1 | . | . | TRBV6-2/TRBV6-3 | CASSYPGHGTEAFF | TGTGCCAGCAGTTACCCGGGCCATGGGACTGAAGCTTTCTTT
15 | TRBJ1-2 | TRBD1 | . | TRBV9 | CASSGRTGVDYGYTF | TGTGCCAGCAGCGGGAGGACAGGGGTGGACTATGGCTACACCTTC
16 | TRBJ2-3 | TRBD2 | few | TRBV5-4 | CASSSGTSKPTDTQYF | TGTGCCAGCAGCTCTGGGACTAGCAAACCCACAGATACGCAGTATTTT
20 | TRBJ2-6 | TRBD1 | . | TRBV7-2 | CASRWDRGHLRLLGANVLTF | TGTGCCAGCAGGTGGGACAGGGGGCACCTTCGATTGTTGGGGGCCAACGTCCTGACTTTC
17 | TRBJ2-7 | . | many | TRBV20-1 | CSARDRTEAGRPYEQYF | TGCAGTGCTAGAGATAGGACAGAGGCTGGGCGCCCCTACGAGCAGTACTTC
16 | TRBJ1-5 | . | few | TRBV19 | CASRPGGGGSNQPQHF | TGTGCCAGTAGGCCTGGCGGGGGCGGGAGCAATCAGCCCCAGCATTTT
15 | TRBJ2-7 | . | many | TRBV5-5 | CASILEPGGSYEQYF | TGTGCCAGCATCTTAGAACCCGGCGGGTCCTACGAGCAGTACTTC
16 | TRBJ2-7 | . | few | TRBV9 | CASSVAGGSLEDEQYF | TGTGCCAGCAGCGTAGCAGGAGGTTCGCTGGAGGACGAGCAGTACTTC
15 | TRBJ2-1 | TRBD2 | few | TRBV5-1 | CASSQGLAEGYEQFF | TGCGCCAGCAGCCAAGGACTAGCGGAAGGCTATGAGCAGTTCTTC
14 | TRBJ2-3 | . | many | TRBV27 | CASSLSAGPDTQYF | TGTGCCAGCAGTTTATCGGCAGGGCCAGATACGCAGTATTTT
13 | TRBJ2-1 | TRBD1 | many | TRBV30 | CAWEGQGRGEQFF | TGTGCCTGGGAGGGACAGGGCAGGGGTGAGCAGTTCTTC
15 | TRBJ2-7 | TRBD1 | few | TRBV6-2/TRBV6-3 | CASTPYGTGVYEQYF | TGTGCCAGCACTCCCTATGGGACAGGGGTCTACGAGCAGTACTTC
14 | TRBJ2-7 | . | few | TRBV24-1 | CATSDHRVPYEQYF | TGTGCCACCAGTGACCACAGGGTCCCCTACGAGCAGTACTTC
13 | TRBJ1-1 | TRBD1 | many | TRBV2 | CASSTQGDTEAFF | TGTGCCAGCAGTACACAGGGGGACACTGAAGCTTTCTTT
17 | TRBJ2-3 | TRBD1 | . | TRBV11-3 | CASSLGGTGASTDTQYF | TGTGCCAGCAGCTTAGGTGGGACAGGCGCTTCCACAGATACGCAGTATTTT
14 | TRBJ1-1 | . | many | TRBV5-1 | CASTLIPGNTEAFF | TGCGCCAGCACCCTCATCCCGGGGAACACTGAAGCTTTCTTT
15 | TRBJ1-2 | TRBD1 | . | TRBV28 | CASSPLGTGAYGYTF | TGTGCCAGCAGTCCCCTCGGGACAGGGGCTTATGGCTACACCTTC
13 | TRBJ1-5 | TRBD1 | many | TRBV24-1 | CATGQGVGQPQHF | TGTGCCACCGGACAGGGGGTCGGGCAGCCCCAGCATTTT
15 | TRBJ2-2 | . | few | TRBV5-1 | CASSRAGPVTGELFF | TGCGCCAGCAGCCGCGCGGGGCCTGTCACCGGGGAGCTGTTTTTT
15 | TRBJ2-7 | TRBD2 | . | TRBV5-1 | CASRSNSGSFYEQYF | TGCGCCAGCAGGTCTAATAGCGGGAGTTTCTACGAGCAGTACTTC
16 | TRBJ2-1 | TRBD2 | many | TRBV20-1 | CSARKTSGIFYNEQFF | TGCAGTGCTAGGAAAACTAGCGGTATCTTTTACAATGAGCAGTTCTTC
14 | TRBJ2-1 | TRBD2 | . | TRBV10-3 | CAISWASGRDEQFF | TGTGCCATCAGTTGGGCTAGCGGGAGGGATGAGCAGTTCTTC
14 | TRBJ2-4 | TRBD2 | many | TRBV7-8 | CASSLVAGANIQYF | TGTGCCAGCAGCTTAGTTGCGGGAGCAAACATTCAGTACTTC
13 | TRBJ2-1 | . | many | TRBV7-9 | CASRGGLHNEQFF | TGTGCCAGCAGGGGGGGATTACACAATGAGCAGTTCTTC
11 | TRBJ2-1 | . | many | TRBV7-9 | CASSLAARQFF | TGTGCCAGCAGCTTAGCAGCGCGGCAGTTCTTC
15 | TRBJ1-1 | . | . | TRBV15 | CATSRGGRAGIEAFF | TGTGCCACCAGCCGTGGGGGCAGGGCGGGGATCGAAGCTTTCTTT
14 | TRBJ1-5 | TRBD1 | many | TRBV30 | CASSWDRSNQPQHF | TGTGCCTCCTCATGGGACAGAAGCAATCAGCCCCAGCATTTT
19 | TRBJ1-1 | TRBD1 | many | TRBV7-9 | CASSLALTGGASPNTEAFF | TGTGCCAGCAGCTTAGCGCTGACAGGGGGCGCTTCCCCGAACACTGAAGCTTTCTTT
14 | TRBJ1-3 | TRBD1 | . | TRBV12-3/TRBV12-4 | CASRDRELGNTIYF | TGTGCCAGCAGAGACAGGGAACTTGGAAACACCATATATTTT
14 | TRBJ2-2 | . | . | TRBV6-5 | CASSYPYRTGELFF | TGTGCCAGCAGTTACCCGTATCGGACCGGGGAGCTGTTTTTT
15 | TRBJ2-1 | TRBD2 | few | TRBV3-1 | CVSSAGLAVYNEQFF | TGTGTCAGCAGCGCCGGACTAGCGGTCTACAATGAGCAGTTCTTC
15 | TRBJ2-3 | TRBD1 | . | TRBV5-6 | CASSAGQGDTDTQYF | TGTGCCAGCAGTGCGGGACAGGGGGATACAGATACGCAGTATTTT
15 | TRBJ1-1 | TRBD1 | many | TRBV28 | CASSPNHRGSTEAFF | TGTGCCAGCAGCCCAAATCACAGGGGGAGTACTGAAGCTTTCTTT
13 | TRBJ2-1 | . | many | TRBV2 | CASSEVGLGEQFF | TGTGCCAGCAGTGAAGTAGGTCTAGGTGAGCAGTTCTTC
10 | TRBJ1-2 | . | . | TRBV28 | CASSSPGYTF | TGTGCCAGCAGTTCCCCTGGCTACACCTTC
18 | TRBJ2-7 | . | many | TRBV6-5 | CASSYSIPRATILYEQYF | TGTGCCAGCAGTTACTCGATTCCGCGGGCCACTATCCTCTACGAGCAGTACTTC
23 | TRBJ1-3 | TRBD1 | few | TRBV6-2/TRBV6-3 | CASSYYPPREPGTGRGSGNTIYF | TGTGCCAGCAGTTACTACCCACCCCGGGAACCCGGGACAGGGAGAGGATCTGGAAACACCATATATTTT
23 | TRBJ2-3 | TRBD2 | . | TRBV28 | CASRRTGLAGGTEPEKITDTQYF | TGTGCCAGCAGAAGGACGGGACTAGCGGGAGGAACAGAACCGGAAAAAATCACAGATACGCAGTATTTT
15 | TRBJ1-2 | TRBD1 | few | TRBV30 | CAWSVAGQYNYGYTF | TGTGCCTGGAGTGTAGCGGGACAGTATAACTATGGCTACACCTTC
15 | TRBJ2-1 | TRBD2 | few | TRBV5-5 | CASSRTGLAYNEQFF | TGTGCCAGCAGCCGAACGGGACTAGCCTACAATGAGCAGTTCTTC
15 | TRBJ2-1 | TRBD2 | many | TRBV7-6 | CASTITSGSYNEQFF | TGTGCCAGCACAATCACTAGCGGTTCCTACAATGAGCAGTTCTTC
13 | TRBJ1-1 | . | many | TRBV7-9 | CASIGRAYTEAFF | TGTGCCAGCATCGGCAGGGCCTACACTGAAGCTTTCTTT
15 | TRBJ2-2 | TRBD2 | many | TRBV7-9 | CASSGLAGALGELFF | TGTGCCAGCAGCGGACTAGCGGGAGCTCTCGGGGAGCTGTTTTTT
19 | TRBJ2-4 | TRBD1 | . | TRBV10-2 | CASSDGDRGSSLAKNIQYF | TGCGCCAGCAGTGATGGAGACAGGGGGTCATCTTTGGCCAAAAACATTCAGTACTTC
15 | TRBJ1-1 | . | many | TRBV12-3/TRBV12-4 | CASGFSAGQNTEAFF | TGTGCCAGCGGTTTCTCTGCCGGGCAGAACACTGAAGCTTTCTTT
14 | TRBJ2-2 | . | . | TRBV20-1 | CSANNIHGTGELFF | TGCAGTGCCAACAACATACATGGGACCGGGGAGCTGTTTTTT
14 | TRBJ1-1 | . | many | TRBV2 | CASRGTYLNTEAFF | TGTGCCAGCAGAGGGACATATTTGAACACTGAAGCTTTCTTT
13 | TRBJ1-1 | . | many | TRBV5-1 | CASSFTANTEAFF | TGCGCCAGCAGCTTCACAGCTAACACTGAAGCTTTCTTT
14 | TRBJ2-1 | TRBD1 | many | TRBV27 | CASPGTGGINEQFF | TGTGCCAGTCCCGGGACAGGGGGCATCAATGAGCAGTTCTTC
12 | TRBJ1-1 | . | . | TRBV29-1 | CSVKRGSIPAFF | TGCAGCGTCAAAAGGGGGTCTATCCCGGCTTTCTTT
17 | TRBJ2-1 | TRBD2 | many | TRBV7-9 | CASSATSGRASYNEQFF | TGTGCCAGCAGCGCGACTAGCGGGAGGGCTTCCTACAATGAGCAGTTCTTC
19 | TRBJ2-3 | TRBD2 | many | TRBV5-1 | CASSPLKELAGGPTDTQYF | TGCGCCAGCAGCCCTCTCAAAGAGCTAGCGGGAGGGCCAACAGATACGCAGTATTTT
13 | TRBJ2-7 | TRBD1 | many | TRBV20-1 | CSAPGTGGYEQYF | TGCAGTGCCCCCGGGACAGGGGGTTACGAGCAGTACTTC